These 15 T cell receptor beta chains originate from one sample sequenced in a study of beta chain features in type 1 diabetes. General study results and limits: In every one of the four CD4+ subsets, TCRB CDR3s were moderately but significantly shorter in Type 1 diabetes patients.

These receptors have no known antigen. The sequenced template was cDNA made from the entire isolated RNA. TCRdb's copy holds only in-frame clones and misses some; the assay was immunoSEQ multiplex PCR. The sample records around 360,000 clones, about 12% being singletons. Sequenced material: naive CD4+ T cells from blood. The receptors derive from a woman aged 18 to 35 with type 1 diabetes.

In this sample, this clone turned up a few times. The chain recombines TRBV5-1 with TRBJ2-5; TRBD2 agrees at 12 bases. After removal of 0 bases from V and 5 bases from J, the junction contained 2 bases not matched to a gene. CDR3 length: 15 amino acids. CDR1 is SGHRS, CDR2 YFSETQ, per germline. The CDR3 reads CASSLGLAGEETQYF. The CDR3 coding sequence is TGCGCCAGCAGCTTGGGACTAGCGGGAGAGGAGACCCAGTACTTC.

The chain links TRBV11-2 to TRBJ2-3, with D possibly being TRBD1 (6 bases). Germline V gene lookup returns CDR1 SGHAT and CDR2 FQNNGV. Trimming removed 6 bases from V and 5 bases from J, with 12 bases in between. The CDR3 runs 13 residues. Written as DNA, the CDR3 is TGTGCCAGCAGACAGGGTGCGGGAGATACGCAGTATTTT. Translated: CASRQGAGDTQYF.

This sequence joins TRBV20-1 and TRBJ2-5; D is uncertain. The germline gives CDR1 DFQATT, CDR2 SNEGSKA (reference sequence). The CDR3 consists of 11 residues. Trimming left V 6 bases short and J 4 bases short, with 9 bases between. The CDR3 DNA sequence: TGCAGTGCCCCCCGAGGAGAGACCCAGTACTTC. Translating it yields CSAPRGETQYF.

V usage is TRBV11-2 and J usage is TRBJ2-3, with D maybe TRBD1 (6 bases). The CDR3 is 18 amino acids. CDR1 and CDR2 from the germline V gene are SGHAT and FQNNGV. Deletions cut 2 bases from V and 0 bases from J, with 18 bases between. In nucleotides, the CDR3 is TGTGCCAGCAGCTTAAAAGCCCAATGGACAGTTAGCACAGATACGCAGTATTTT. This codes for CASSLKAQWTVSTDTQYF.

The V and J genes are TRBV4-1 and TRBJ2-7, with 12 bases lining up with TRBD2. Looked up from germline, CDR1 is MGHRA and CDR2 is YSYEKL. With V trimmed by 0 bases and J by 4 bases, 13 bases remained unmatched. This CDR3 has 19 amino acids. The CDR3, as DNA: TGCGCCAGCAGCCAAGATGGGGGCCTCGGACTAGCGGGGACATACGAGCAGTACTTC. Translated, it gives CASSQDGGLGLAGTYEQYF.

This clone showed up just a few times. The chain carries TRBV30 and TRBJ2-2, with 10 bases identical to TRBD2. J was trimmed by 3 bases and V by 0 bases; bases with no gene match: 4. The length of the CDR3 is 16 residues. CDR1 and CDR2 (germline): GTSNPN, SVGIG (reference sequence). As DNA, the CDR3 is TGTGCCTGGAGTGTTGGACTAGCGGCGTACACCGGGGAGCTGTTTTTT. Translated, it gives CAWSVGLAAYTGELFF. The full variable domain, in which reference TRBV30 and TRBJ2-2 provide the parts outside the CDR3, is SQTIHQWPATLVQPVGSPLSLECTVEGTSNPNLYWYRQAAGRGLQLLFYSVGIGQISSEVPQNLSASRPQDRQFILSSKKLLLSDSGFYLCAWSVGLAAYTGELFFGEGSRLTVL.

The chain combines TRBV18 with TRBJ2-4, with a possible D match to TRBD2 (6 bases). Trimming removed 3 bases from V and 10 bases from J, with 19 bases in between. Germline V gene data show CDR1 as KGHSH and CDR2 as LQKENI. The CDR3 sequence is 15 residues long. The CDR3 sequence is CASSPRENSRGIQYF. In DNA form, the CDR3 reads TGTGCCAGCTCACCGCGGGAAAATAGCCGAGGGATTCAGTACTTC.

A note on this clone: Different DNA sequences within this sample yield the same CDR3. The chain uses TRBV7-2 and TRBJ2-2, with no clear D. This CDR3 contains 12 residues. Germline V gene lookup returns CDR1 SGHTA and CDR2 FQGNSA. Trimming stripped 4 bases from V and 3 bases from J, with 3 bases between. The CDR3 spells CASSSYTGELFF. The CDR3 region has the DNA TGTGCCAGCAGCTCTTACACCGGGGAGCTGTTTTTT.

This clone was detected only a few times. CDR3 bases: TGTGCCACTGCCTTCTGGTCGACTAGGAAGACCGGGGAGCTGTTTTTT. Residues: CATAFWSTRKTGELFF. This sequence joins TRBV2 and TRBJ2-2; weak D call: TRBD2 (6 bases). CDR3 size: 16 residues. Looked up from germline, CDR1 is SNHLY and CDR2 is FYNNEI. V lost 10 bases and J 5 bases, leaving 23 bases between the germline ends.

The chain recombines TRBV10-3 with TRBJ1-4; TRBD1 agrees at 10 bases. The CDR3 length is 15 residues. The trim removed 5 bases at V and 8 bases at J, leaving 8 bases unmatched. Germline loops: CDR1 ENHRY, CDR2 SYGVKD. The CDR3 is CAISSTGGIGEKLFF. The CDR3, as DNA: TGTGCCATCAGTTCGACAGGGGGCATAGGAGAAAAACTGTTTTTT.

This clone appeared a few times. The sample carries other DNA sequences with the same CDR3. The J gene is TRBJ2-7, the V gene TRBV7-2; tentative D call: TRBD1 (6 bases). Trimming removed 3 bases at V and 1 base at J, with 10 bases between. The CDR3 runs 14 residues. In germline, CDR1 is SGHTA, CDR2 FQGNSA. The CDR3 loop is CASSFGQGSYEQYF. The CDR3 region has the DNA TGTGCCAGCAGCTTCGGCCAGGGGTCCTACGAGCAGTACTTC.

The CDR3 here is CASSQGFAYNEQFF. The CDR3 region has the DNA TGTGCCAGCAGCCAGGGTTTTGCCTACAATGAGCAGTTCTTC. The V call is TRBV6-5, the J call TRBJ2-1; D is possibly TRBD1 (5 bases). V was pared by 6 bases and J by 2 bases, with 11 bases between. Germline V gene sequence: CDR1 MNHEY, CDR2 SVGAGI. The CDR3 runs to 14 residues.

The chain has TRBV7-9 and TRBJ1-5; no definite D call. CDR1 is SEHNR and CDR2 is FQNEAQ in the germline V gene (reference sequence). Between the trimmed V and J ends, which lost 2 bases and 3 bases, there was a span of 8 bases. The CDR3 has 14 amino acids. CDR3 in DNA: TGTGCCAGCAGCTTAACGCAGGCCAATCAGCCCCAGCATTTT. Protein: CASSLTQANQPQHF.

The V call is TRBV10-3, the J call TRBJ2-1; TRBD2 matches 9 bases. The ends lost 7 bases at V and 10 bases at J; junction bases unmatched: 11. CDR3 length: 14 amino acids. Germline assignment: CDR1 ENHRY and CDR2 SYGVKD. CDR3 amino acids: CAITPGTSSWEQFF. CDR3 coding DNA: TGTGCCATCACCCCGGGGACTAGCAGTTGGGAGCAGTTCTTC.

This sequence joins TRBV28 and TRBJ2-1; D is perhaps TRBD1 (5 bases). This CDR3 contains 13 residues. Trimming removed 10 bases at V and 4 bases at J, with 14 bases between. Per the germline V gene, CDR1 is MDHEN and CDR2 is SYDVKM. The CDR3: CATAWTQYNEQFF. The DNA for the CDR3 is TGTGCCACCGCCTGGACACAATACAATGAGCAGTTCTTC.